This is a list of T cell receptor beta chains from one sample in a study of spatial heterogeneity in lung cancer. TCRdb reanalysed the 5' RACE reads using MiXCR and keeps one entry per CDR3 protein. Counted here are 4,000 to 5,000 distinct CDR3 sequences, around 20% occurring once; the ten biggest clones make up 20% to 25%. The sample consisted of normal lung tissue next to the tumor, taken at surgery. The receptors come from a male donor with early-stage non-small cell lung cancer. CDR3s include the opening cysteine and the closing phenylalanine or tryptophan. D genes are given only for firm matches. Rows give clone size only sometimes, using once, few, many, or a class for an expanded clone.

d_gene	abundance	v_gene	j_gene	CDR3aa	CDR3nt
TRBD1	medium-sized	TRBV20-1	TRBJ2-6	CSARLRTGSSGANVLTF	TGCAGTGCTAGACTAAGGACAGGAAGCTCTGGGGCCAACGTCCTGACTTTC
NA	medium-sized	TRBV29-1	TRBJ2-3	CSGKVTDTQYF	TGCAGCGGGAAGGTCACAGATACGCAGTATTTT
NA	NA	TRBV23-1	TRBJ1-5	CASRRLSTRNQPQHF	TGCGCCAGCAGGAGATTGTCCACTCGCAATCAGCCCCAGCATTTT
TRBD2	medium-sized	TRBV5-1	TRBJ2-3	CASSSPSGGSTDTQYF	TGCGCCAGCAGCTCCCCTAGCGGGGGTAGCACAGATACGCAGTATTTT
NA	medium-sized	TRBV12-3/TRBV12-4	TRBJ1-2	CASSLTGGYGYTF	TGTGCCAGCAGTTTAACGGGGGGATATGGCTACACCTTC
NA	once	TRBV2	TRBJ2-5	CASNRGVQETQYF	TGTGCCAGCAACCGGGGAGTACAAGAGACCCAGTACTTC
NA	few	TRBV5-1	TRBJ2-2	CASSLDSGQATGELFF	TGCGCCAGCAGCTTGGACTCGGGGCAGGCCACCGGGGAGCTGTTTTTT
NA	NA	TRBV7-2	TRBJ1-5	CASSLVKGNNQPQHF	TGTGCCAGCAGCTTAGTTAAGGGTAACAATCAGCCCCAGCATTTT
TRBD1	medium-sized	TRBV3-1	TRBJ1-1	CASSQFPGQGVEAFF	TGTGCCAGCAGCCAATTCCCGGGACAGGGGGTTGAAGCTTTCTTT
NA	medium-sized	TRBV18	TRBJ1-4	CASSPGAEEKLFF	TGTGCCAGCTCACCTGGGGCAGAGGAAAAACTGTTTTTT
TRBD1	medium-sized	TRBV20-1	TRBJ2-5	CSASSPKGDSQETQYF	TGCAGTGCTAGCTCCCCAAAGGGGGACAGCCAAGAGACCCAGTACTTC
NA	NA	TRBV29-1	TRBJ2-7	CSVILWGYEQYF	TGCAGCGTTATACTTTGGGGATACGAGCAGTACTTC
NA	medium-sized	TRBV28	TRBJ1-6	CATNRQLNSPLHF	TGTGCCACCAACCGACAGCTAAATTCACCCCTCCACTTT
NA	medium-sized	TRBV20-1	TRBJ1-5	CSARAPTGVNQPQHF	TGCAGTGCTAGAGCTCCCACGGGGGTTAATCAGCCCCAGCATTTT
NA	many	TRBV6-2/TRBV6-3	TRBJ1-1	CASSTDRVVEDTEAFF	TGTGCCAGCAGTACGGACCGGGTGGTCGAGGACACTGAAGCTTTCTTT
NA	medium-sized	TRBV6-6	TRBJ2-5	CASSYEKTQYF	TGTGCCAGCAGTTACGAGAAGACCCAGTACTTC
TRBD2	medium-sized	TRBV20-1	TRBJ2-5	CSARSSGRVLIETQYF	TGCAGTGCTAGGTCTAGCGGGAGGGTACTTATAGAGACCCAGTACTTC
NA	NA	TRBV3-1	TRBJ1-5	CASSPDNSNQPQHF	TGTGCCAGCAGCCCTGACAATAGCAATCAGCCCCAGCATTTT
NA	NA	TRBV28	TRBJ1-6	CASMIQARSPLHF	TGTGCCAGCATGATCCAGGCGCGTTCACCCCTCCACTTT
NA	many	TRBV12-3/TRBV12-4	TRBJ1-3	CASSLLQGAGNTIYF	TGTGCCAGCAGTTTACTTCAGGGCGCAGGAAACACCATATATTTT
TRBD1	many	TRBV11-2	TRBJ2-1	CASSPWTGSYNEQFF	TGTGCCAGCAGCCCCTGGACAGGTAGCTACAATGAGCAGTTCTTC
NA	many	TRBV5-1	TRBJ2-5	CASSLGRGQETQYF	TGCGCCAGCAGCTTGGGGCGGGGCCAAGAGACCCAGTACTTC
NA	medium-sized	TRBV28	TRBJ2-3	CASSTHPGRLSTDTQYF	TGTGCCAGCAGTACGCACCCGGGACGTCTAAGCACAGATACGCAGTATTTT
TRBD1	medium-sized	TRBV18	TRBJ1-1	CASSPFGTGDLNTEAFF	TGTGCCAGCTCACCTTTTGGGACAGGGGACTTGAACACTGAAGCTTTCTTT
NA	NA	TRBV14	TRBJ1-2	CASSQGPPWGLHYGYTF	TGTGCCAGCAGCCAAGGGCCCCCCTGGGGGCTGCACTATGGCTACACCTTC
NA	medium-sized	TRBV10-3	TRBJ1-5	CAISESLNPQPQHF	TGTGCCATCAGTGAGTCATTGAATCCTCAGCCCCAGCATTTT
NA	few	TRBV6-5	TRBJ2-5	CASSYSKGTQYF	TGTGCCAGCAGTTACTCGAAGGGGACCCAGTACTTC
NA	few	TRBV18	TRBJ2-1	CASSPDPYSTIEQFF	TGTGCCAGCTCACCGGACCCTTACTCTACGATCGAGCAGTTCTTC
TRBD1	hyperexpanded	TRBV7-2	TRBJ1-1	CASSGRGTGGGTEAFF	TGTGCCAGCAGCGGGCGTGGGACAGGGGGCGGCACTGAAGCTTTCTTT
NA	few	TRBV29-1	TRBJ2-2	CSVKGVGGNTGELFF	TGCAGCGTCAAAGGGGTTGGAGGTAACACCGGGGAGCTGTTTTTT
NA	medium-sized	TRBV23-1	TRBJ2-1	CASSQEGRGNEQFF	TGCGCCAGCAGTCAAGAAGGGCGAGGAAATGAGCAGTTCTTC
NA	many	TRBV29-1	TRBJ1-2	CSVVGQGHGYTF	TGCAGCGTTGTGGGTCAGGGGCATGGCTACACCTTC
TRBD1	many	TRBV28	TRBJ2-2	CASSRGQGGTGELFF	TGTGCCAGCAGCCGAGGACAGGGGGGCACCGGGGAGCTGTTTTTT
NA	large	TRBV4-1	TRBJ2-3	CASSQDPDPADTQYF	TGCGCCAGCAGCCAAGACCCGGATCCCGCAGATACGCAGTATTTT
NA	medium-sized	TRBV28	TRBJ1-5	CASRIWGGTYSNQPQHF	TGTGCCAGCAGGATTTGGGGCGGAACTTATAGCAATCAGCCCCAGCATTTT
NA	medium-sized	TRBV5-5	TRBJ2-5	CASSLEGFTDQETQYF	TGTGCCAGCAGCTTGGAAGGGTTCACAGACCAAGAGACCCAGTACTTC
TRBD1	NA	TRBV2	TRBJ2-7	CASSTDRGGRYEQYF	TGTGCCAGCAGTACAGACAGGGGCGGTAGGTACGAGCAGTACTTC
NA	NA	TRBV29-1	TRBJ1-2	CSVAGDNVNYGYTF	TGCAGCGTTGCGGGCGATAATGTAAACTATGGCTACACCTTC
NA	NA	TRBV6-5	TRBJ2-3	CASSYGGSGARVGRDTQYF	TGTGCCAGCAGTTACGGGGGATCGGGGGCGAGGGTAGGCCGGGATACGCAGTATTTT
TRBD1	NA	TRBV6-5	TRBJ1-1	CASLTRGLGTEAFF	TGTGCCAGCCTTACCAGGGGGCTTGGGACTGAAGCTTTCTTT
NA	medium-sized	TRBV9	TRBJ1-5	CASSVGPYSNQPQHF	TGTGCCAGCAGCGTTGGACCGTATAGCAATCAGCCCCAGCATTTT
NA	medium-sized	TRBV5-1	TRBJ2-5	CASSLAEGAGFETQYF	TGCGCCAGCAGCTTGGCCGAGGGCGCGGGCTTTGAGACCCAGTACTTC
TRBD2	many	TRBV6-2/TRBV6-3	TRBJ2-1	CASSLAESSYNEQFF	TGTGCCAGCAGTCTAGCGGAGAGCTCCTACAATGAGCAGTTCTTC
NA	NA	TRBV11-2	TRBJ2-3	CASSLAGSRTDTQYF	TGTGCCAGCAGCTTAGCGGGAAGTCGGACAGATACGCAGTATTTT
NA	medium-sized	TRBV28	TRBJ2-5	CASSQGGPQETQYF	TGTGCCAGCAGTCAAGGGGGGCCCCAAGAGACCCAGTACTTC
TRBD1	medium-sized	TRBV11-2	TRBJ2-2	CASSLVADRGTGELFF	TGTGCCAGCAGCTTAGTAGCGGACAGGGGCACCGGGGAGCTGTTTTTT
NA	NA	TRBV20-1	TRBJ2-7	CSASYGPHGEQYF	TGCAGTGCTAGTTACGGGCCCCATGGGGAGCAGTACTTC
TRBD2	medium-sized	TRBV20-1	TRBJ2-5	CSARPGRGGLETQYF	TGCAGTGCTAGACCCGGGAGGGGGGGGCTGGAGACCCAGTACTTC
NA	NA	TRBV12-3/TRBV12-4	TRBJ1-3	CASRRGEKGNTIYF	TGTGCCAGCAGGCGAGGGGAAAAAGGAAACACCATATATTTT
NA	once	TRBV5-1	TRBJ2-3	CASKVDRLDTQYF	TGCGCCAGCAAAGTAGACCGGTTAGATACGCAGTATTTT
TRBD1	NA	TRBV10-3	TRBJ1-6	CAISDRDRDSALHF	TGTGCCATCAGTGACCGGGACAGAGATTCAGCCCTCCACTTT
TRBD2	NA	TRBV11-2	TRBJ2-1	CASSPGTSGRVSRNEQFF	TGTGCCAGCAGCCCAGGGACTAGCGGGAGGGTTTCGCGCAATGAGCAGTTCTTC
NA	medium-sized	TRBV28	TRBJ2-5	CASSFGREADQETQYF	TGTGCCAGCAGTTTTGGTAGAGAGGCCGACCAAGAGACCCAGTACTTC
NA	NA	TRBV18	TRBJ2-1	CASSRAGYSYIEQFF	TGTGCCAGCTCACGCGCCGGATACTCCTACATTGAGCAGTTCTTC
NA	few	TRBV19	TRBJ2-1	CASSIRWDTAGNEQFF	TGTGCCAGTAGTATAAGATGGGACACCGCGGGCAATGAGCAGTTCTTC